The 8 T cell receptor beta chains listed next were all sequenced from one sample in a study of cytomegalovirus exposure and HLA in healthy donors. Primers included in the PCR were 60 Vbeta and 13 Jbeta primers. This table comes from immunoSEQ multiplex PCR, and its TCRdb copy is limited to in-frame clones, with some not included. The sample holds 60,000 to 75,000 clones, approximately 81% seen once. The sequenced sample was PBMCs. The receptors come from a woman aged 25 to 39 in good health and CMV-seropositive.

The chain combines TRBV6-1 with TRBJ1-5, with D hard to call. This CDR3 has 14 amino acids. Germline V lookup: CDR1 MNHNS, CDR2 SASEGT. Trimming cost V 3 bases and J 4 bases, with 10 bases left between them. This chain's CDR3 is CASSEPSVNQPQHF. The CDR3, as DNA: TGTGCCAGCAGTGAGCCTTCGGTAAATCAGCCCCAGCATTTT.

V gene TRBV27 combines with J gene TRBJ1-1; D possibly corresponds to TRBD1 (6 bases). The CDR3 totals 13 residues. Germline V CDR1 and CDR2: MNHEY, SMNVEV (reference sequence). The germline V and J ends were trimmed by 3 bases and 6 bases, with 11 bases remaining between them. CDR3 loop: CASSFGGGPEAFF. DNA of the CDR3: TGTGCCAGCAGTTTTGGGGGGGGCCCTGAAGCTTTCTTT.

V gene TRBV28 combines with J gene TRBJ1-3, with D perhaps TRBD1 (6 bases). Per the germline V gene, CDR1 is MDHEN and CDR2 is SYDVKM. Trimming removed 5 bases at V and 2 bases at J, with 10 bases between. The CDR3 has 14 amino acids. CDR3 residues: CASSSGQPGNTIYF. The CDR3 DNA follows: TGTGCCAGCAGTAGCGGACAGCCTGGAAACACCATATATTTT.

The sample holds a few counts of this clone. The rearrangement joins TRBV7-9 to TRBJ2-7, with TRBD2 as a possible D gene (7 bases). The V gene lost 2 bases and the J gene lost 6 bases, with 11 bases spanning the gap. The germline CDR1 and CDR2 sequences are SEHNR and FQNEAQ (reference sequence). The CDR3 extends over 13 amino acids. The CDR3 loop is CASSLSGGLEQYF. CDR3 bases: TGTGCCAGCAGCTTATCCGGGGGGCTCGAGCAGTACTTC. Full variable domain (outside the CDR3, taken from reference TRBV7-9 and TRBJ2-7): DTGVSQNPRHKITKRGQNVTFRCDPISEHNRLYWYRQTLGQGPEFLTYFQNEAQLEKSRLLSDRFSAERPKGSFSTLEIQRTEQGDSAMYLCASSLSGGLEQYFGPGTRLTVT.

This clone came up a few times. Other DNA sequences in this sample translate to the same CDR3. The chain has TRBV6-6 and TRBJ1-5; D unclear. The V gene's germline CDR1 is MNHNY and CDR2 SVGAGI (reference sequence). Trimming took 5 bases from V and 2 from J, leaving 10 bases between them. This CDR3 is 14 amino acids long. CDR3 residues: CASSTREGNQPQHF. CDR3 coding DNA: TGTGCCAGCAGTACTAGGGAGGGCAATCAGCCCCAGCATTTT.

CDR3 protein: CASSRRTGDIGGYTF. In DNA form, the CDR3 reads TGTGCCAGCAGCCGCCGGACAGGGGATATAGGTGGCTACACCTTC. V usage is TRBV7-2 and J usage is TRBJ1-2; 9 positions match TRBD1. CDR3 size: 15 residues. With V trimmed by 5 bases and J by 7 bases, 11 bases remained unmatched. CDR1 is SGHTA, CDR2 FQGNSA, per germline. The entire variable domain, with the rest obtained from reference TRBV7-2 and TRBJ1-2, is as follows: GAGVSQSPSNKVTEKGKDVELRCDPISGHTALYWYRQSLGQGLEFLIYFQGNSAPDKSGLPSDRFSAERTGGSVSTLTIQRTQQEDSAVYLCASSRRTGDIGGYTFGSGTRLTVV.

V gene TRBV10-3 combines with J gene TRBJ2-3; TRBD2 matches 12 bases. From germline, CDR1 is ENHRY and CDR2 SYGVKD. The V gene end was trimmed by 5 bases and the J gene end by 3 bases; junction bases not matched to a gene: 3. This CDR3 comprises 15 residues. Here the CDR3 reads CAISQGLAGTDTQYF. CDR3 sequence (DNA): TGTGCCATCAGTCAAGGACTAGCGGGGACAGATACGCAGTATTTT.

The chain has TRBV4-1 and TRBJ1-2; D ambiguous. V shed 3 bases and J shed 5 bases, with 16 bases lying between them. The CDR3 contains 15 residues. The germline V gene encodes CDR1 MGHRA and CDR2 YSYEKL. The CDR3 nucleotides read TGCGCCAGCAGCCAGGAGGGTCACAGCAAGTATGGCTACACCTTC. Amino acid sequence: CASSQEGHSKYGYTF.